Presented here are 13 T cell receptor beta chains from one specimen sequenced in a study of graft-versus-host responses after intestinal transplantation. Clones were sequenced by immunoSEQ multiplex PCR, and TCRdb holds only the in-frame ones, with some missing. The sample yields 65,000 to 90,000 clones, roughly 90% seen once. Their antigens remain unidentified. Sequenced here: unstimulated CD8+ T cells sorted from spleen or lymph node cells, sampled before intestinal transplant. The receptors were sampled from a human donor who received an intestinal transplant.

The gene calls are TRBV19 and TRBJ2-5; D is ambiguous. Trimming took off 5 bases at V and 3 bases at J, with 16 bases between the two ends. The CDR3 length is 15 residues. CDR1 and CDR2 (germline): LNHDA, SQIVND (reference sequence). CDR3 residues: CASSVTGRGKETQYF. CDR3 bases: TGTGCCAGTAGTGTGACCGGCCGAGGAAAAGAGACCCAGTACTTC.

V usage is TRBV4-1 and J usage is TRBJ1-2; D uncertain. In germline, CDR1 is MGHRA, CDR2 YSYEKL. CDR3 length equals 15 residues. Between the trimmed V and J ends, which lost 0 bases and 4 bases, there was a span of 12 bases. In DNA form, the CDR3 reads TGCGCCAGCAGCCAAGAGACACAGACCTTCTATGGCTACACCTTC. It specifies CASSQETQTFYGYTF.

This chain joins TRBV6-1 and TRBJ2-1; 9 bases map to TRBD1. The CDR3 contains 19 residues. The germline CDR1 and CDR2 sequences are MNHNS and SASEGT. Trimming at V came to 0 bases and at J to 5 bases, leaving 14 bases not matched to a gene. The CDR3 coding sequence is TGTGCCAGCAGTGAAGCGGGGGTGGCGGGGACAGGGAAGGACAATGAGCAGTTCTTC. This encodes CASSEAGVAGTGKDNEQFF.

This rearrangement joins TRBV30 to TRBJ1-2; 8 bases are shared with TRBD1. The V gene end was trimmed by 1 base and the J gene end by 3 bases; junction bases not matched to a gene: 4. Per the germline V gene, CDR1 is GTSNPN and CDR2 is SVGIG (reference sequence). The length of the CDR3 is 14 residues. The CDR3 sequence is CAWSDRGSDYGYTF. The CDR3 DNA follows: TGTGCCTGGAGTGACAGGGGGTCGGACTATGGCTACACCTTC.

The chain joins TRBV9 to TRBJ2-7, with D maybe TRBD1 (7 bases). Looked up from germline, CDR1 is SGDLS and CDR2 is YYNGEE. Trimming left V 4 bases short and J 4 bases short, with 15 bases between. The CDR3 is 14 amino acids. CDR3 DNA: TGTGCCAGCAGCTCAGGGGGGACACCGTACGAGCAGTACTTC. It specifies CASSSGGTPYEQYF.

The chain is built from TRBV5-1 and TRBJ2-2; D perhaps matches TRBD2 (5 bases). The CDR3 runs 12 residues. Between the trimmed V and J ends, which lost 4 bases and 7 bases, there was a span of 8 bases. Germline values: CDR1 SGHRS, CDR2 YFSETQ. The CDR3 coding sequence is TGCGCCAGCAGCCGGGATCGCGGGGAGCTGTTTTTT. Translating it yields CASSRDRGELFF.

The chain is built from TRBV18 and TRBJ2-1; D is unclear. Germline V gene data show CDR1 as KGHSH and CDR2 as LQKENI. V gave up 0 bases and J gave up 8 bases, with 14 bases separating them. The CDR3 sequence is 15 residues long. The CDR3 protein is CASSPPNWATDEQFF. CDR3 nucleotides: TGTGCCAGCTCACCACCTAATTGGGCAACAGATGAGCAGTTCTTC.

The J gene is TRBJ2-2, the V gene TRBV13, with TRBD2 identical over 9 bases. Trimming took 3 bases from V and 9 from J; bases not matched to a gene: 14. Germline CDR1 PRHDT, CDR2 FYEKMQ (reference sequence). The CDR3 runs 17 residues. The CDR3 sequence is CASSFSGSSGSLRELFF. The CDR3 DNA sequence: TGTGCCAGCAGCTTCTCCGGTAGTAGCGGGAGCTTGCGGGAGCTGTTTTTT.

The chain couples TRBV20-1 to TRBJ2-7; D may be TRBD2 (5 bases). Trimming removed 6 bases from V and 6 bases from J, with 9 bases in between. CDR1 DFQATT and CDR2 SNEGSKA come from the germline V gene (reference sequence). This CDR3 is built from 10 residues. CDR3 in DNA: TGCAGTGCCCGAGGAGGCGAGCAGTACTTC. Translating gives CSARGGEQYF.

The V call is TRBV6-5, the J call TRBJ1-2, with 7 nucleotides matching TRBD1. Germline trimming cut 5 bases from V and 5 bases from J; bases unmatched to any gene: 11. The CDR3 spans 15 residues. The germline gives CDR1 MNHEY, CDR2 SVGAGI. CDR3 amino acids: CASSPGGRSPYGYTF. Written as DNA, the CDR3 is TGTGCCAGCAGTCCAGGGGGGCGCAGCCCTTATGGCTACACCTTC.

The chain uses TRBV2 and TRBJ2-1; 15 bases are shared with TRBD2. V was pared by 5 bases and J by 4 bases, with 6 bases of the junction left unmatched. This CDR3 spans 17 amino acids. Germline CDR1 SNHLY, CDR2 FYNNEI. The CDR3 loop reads CASSPGLAGGDYNEQFF. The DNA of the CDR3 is TGTGCCAGCAGTCCCGGACTAGCGGGAGGGGATTACAATGAGCAGTTCTTC.

The CDR3 DNA reads as TGTGCCAGCAGTGAAGTAGGGACTAGTAATGAGCAGTTCTTC. It is translated as CASSEVGTSNEQFF. The chain is built from TRBV6-1 and TRBJ2-1, with TRBD2 matching over 8 bases. The CDR3 has 14 amino acids. Trimming cost V 1 base and J 7 bases; bases outside gene matches: 3. CDR1 and CDR2 (germline): MNHNS, SASEGT.

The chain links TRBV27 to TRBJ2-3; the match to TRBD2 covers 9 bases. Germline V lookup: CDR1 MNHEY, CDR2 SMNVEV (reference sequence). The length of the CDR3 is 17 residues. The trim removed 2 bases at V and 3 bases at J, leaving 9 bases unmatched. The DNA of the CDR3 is TGTGCCAGCAGTTTAACCCTGAGACTAGCGGCGACAGATACGCAGTATTTT. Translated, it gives CASSLTLRLAATDTQYF.